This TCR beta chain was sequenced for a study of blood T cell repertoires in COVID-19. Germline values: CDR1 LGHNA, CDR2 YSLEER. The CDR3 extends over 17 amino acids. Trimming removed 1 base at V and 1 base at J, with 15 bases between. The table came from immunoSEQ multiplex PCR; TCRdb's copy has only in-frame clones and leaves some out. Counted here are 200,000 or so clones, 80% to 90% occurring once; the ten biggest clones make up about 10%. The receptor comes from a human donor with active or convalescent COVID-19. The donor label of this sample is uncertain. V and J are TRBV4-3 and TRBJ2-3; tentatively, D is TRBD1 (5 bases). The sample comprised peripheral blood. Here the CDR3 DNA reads TGCGCCAGCAGCCAAGTTAGCAGGGTGGTACGCACAGATACGCAGTATTTT. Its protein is CASSQVSRVVRTDTQYF.